Below, 23 T cell receptor beta chains from the same sample are listed, as sequenced in a study of cytomegalovirus exposure and HLA in healthy donors. The PCR had 60 Vbeta and 13 Jbeta primers. The table came from immunoSEQ multiplex PCR; TCRdb's copy has only in-frame clones and leaves some out. The sample has 110,000 or so clones, about 80% seen once. Input material: PBMCs. The receptors originated from a man aged 40-49 years in good health and CMV-seropositive.

Only a few counts were recorded for this clone. J is TRBJ1-1 and V is TRBV28, with D hard to call. The CDR3 contains 13 residues. The V and J ends lost 7 bases and 5 bases respectively, with 14 bases between them. CDR1 is MDHEN, CDR2 SYDVKM, per germline. CDR3 protein: CASTPSMRTEAFF. The CDR3 coding sequence is TGTGCCAGCACCCCCAGTATGCGGACTGAAGCTTTCTTT.

This sequence joins TRBV29-1 and TRBJ1-1, with D maybe TRBD1 (5 bases). Per the germline V gene, CDR1 is SQVTM and CDR2 is ANQGSEA. V gave up 3 bases and J gave up 13 bases, with 18 bases separating them. CDR3 length: 12 residues. The CDR3 coding sequence is TGCAGCGTTGAGGGGGACCGTTCGGGGGGTTTCTTT. Translated: CSVEGDRSGGFF. The variable domain in full, completed from reference TRBV29-1 and TRBJ1-1, reads SAVISQKPSRDICQRGTSLTIQCQVDSQVTMMFWYRQQPGQSLTLIATANQGSEATYESGFVIDKFPISRPNLTFSTLTVSNMSPEDSSIYLCSVEGDRSGGFFGQGTRLTVV.

The rearrangement joins TRBV11-2 to TRBJ2-1, with 12 nucleotides matching TRBD2. Unmatched junction bases numbered 8, after V lost 6 bases and J lost 5 bases. CDR3 length: 16 amino acids. Germline loops: CDR1 SGHAT, CDR2 FQNNGV. CDR3 DNA: TGTGCCAGCAGTCCGGTCGGGACTAGCGGGCACAATGAGCAGTTCTTC. Residues: CASSPVGTSGHNEQFF.

The chain combines TRBV7-9 with TRBJ1-1, with 8 nucleotides matching TRBD1. Trimming removed 5 bases from V and 1 base from J; junction bases left unmatched: 3. The CDR3 has 14 amino acids. Germline V lookup: CDR1 SEHNR, CDR2 FQNEAQ (reference sequence). CDR3: CASSGQGGNTEAFF. The CDR3 DNA sequence: TGTGCCAGCAGCGGACAGGGAGGGAACACTGAAGCTTTCTTT.

This clone was recorded only once. The rearrangement uses TRBV16 and TRBJ1-3; 7 bases agree with TRBD1. J was trimmed by 1 base and V by 8 bases; bases with no gene match: 2. Germline CDR1 KGHSY, CDR2 FQNENV. This CDR3 comprises 13 residues. For the CDR3, the DNA is TGTGCCAGCCGCAGGGGGTCTGGAAACACCATATATTTT. It specifies CASRRGSGNTIYF.

In this sample, this clone turned up once. J is TRBJ2-7 and V is TRBV18; D not certain. Germline assignment: CDR1 KGHSH and CDR2 LQKENI. Deletions cut 3 bases from V and 7 bases from J, with 13 bases between. The CDR3 is made up of 13 amino acids. The CDR3 DNA follows: TGTGCCAGCTCACCCCGACTCGACTCGGAGCAGTACTTC. It is translated as CASSPRLDSEQYF. Looking up the rest from reference TRBV18 and TRBJ2-7 gives the full variable domain: NAGVMQNPRHLVRRRGQEARLRCSPMKGHSHVYWYRQLPEEGLKFMVYLQKENIIDESGMPKERFSAEFPKEGPSILRIQQVVRGDSAAYFCASSPRLDSEQYFGPGTRLTVT.

This clone occurred once. The rearrangement links TRBV4-1 to TRBJ2-7; D not certain. V shed 1 base and J shed 2 bases, with 12 bases lying between them. Germline loops: CDR1 MGHRA, CDR2 YSYEKL. This CDR3 spans 15 amino acids. The CDR3 region has the DNA TGCGCCAGCAGCCAAGCTGCAGGTTCCACCTACGAGCAGTACTTC. As protein: CASSQAAGSTYEQYF.

DNA of the CDR3: TGTGCCAGCAGTTTGGGACAGGGGGCCCTGAGTTCACCCCTCCACTTT. Encoded protein: CASSLGQGALSSPLHF. V is TRBV6-5 and J is TRBJ1-6; 12 nucleotides match TRBD1. V lost 4 bases and J lost 9; bases outside the gene matches: 7. Germline V gene data show CDR1 as MNHEY and CDR2 as SVGAGI. The CDR3 contains 16 residues.

The DNA of the CDR3 is TGCAGCGGAGGGGGGCGAACAGGGGGGGACACCGGGGAGCTGTTTTTT. Its translation is CSGGGRTGGDTGELFF. The chain carries TRBV29-1 and TRBJ2-2; possible D gene TRBD1, 8 bases. The CDR3 totals 16 residues. Trimming left V 7 bases short and J 3 bases short, with 21 bases between. Looked up from germline, CDR1 is SQVTM and CDR2 is ANQGSEA.

The chain is built from TRBV27 and TRBJ1-1; 9 bases line up with TRBD1. The V and J ends lost 5 bases and 7 bases, in that order; junction bases with no gene match: 8. CDR1 and CDR2 (germline): MNHEY, SMNVEV (reference sequence). The CDR3 is made up of 14 amino acids. The CDR3 is CASSPRTGDDEAFF. In DNA form, the CDR3 reads TGTGCCAGCAGTCCAAGGACAGGGGACGATGAAGCTTTCTTT.

V gene TRBV9 combines with J gene TRBJ2-7, with TRBD2 as a possible D gene (6 bases). V was pared by 4 bases and J by 3 bases, with 17 bases between. Germline V gene sequence: CDR1 SGDLS, CDR2 YYNGEE. The CDR3 length is 15 residues. The DNA of the CDR3 is TGTGCCAGCAGCTCCTCTGGGGGGTCGGGCTACGAGCAGTACTTC. This translates into CASSSSGGSGYEQYF. The full variable domain, its missing parts supplied by reference TRBV9 and TRBJ2-7, is DSGVTQTPKHLITATGQRVTLRCSPRSGDLSVYWYQQSLDQGLQFLIQYYNGEERAKGNILERFSAQQFPDLHSELNLSSLELGDSALYFCASSSSGGSGYEQYFGPGTRLTVT.

The chain recombines TRBV30 with TRBJ2-3, with 9 bases fitting TRBD1. The CDR3 consists of 13 residues. Germline V CDR1 and CDR2: GTSNPN, SVGIG (reference sequence). V lost 4 bases and J lost 4; bases outside the gene matches: 3. DNA for the CDR3: TGTGCCTGGAACAGGGGGCGGGCAGATACGCAGTATTTT. It translates to CAWNRGRADTQYF. The full variable domain, rest sourced from reference TRBV30 and TRBJ2-3, is SQTIHQWPATLVQPVGSPLSLECTVEGTSNPNLYWYRQAAGRGLQLLFYSVGIGQISSEVPQNLSASRPQDRQFILSSKKLLLSDSGFYLCAWNRGRADTQYFGPGTRLTVL.

J is TRBJ2-5 and V is TRBV7-9, with 9 positions matching TRBD1. The germline V gene encodes CDR1 SEHNR and CDR2 FQNEAQ (reference sequence). This CDR3 contains 17 residues. V shed 2 bases, J shed 2 bases, and the junction held 9 bases outside the gene matches. CDR3 bases: TGTGCCAGCAGCTTATCGCCGGGGACAGGGCTACAAGAGACCCAGTACTTC. Encoded protein: CASSLSPGTGLQETQYF.

The sample holds one count of this clone. This rearrangement joins TRBV11-2 to TRBJ2-5; D might be TRBD1 (5 bases). Trimming stripped 3 bases from V and 11 bases from J, with 13 bases between. This CDR3 spans 12 amino acids. In germline, CDR1 is SGHAT, CDR2 FQNNGV. The DNA for the CDR3 is TGTGCCAGCAGCTTCCCCGCAGGGCAGCAGTACTTC. The encoded protein is CASSFPAGQQYF.

The CDR3: CASSRTEFYGYTF. The DNA of the CDR3 is TGTGCCAGCAGCCGGACAGAGTTCTATGGCTACACCTTC. The chain employs TRBV11-1 and TRBJ1-2; tentative D call: TRBD1 (6 bases). V was pared by 5 bases and J by 4 bases, with 11 bases between. CDR3 length: 13 residues. Germline V gene sequence: CDR1 SGHAT, CDR2 FQDESV (reference sequence).

This clone was found once. The CDR3 loop is CAWSGETNTEAFF. In DNA form, the CDR3 reads TGTGCCTGGAGTGGGGAGACGAACACTGAAGCTTTCTTT. The V gene is TRBV30, the J gene TRBJ1-1, with D unclear. CDR3 length: 13 residues. The V gene lost 1 base and the J gene lost 1 base, with 7 bases spanning the gap. Germline lookup yields CDR1 GTSNPN and CDR2 SVGIG (reference sequence). The full variable domain, its missing parts supplied by reference TRBV30 and TRBJ1-1, is SQTIHQWPATLVQPVGSPLSLECTVEGTSNPNLYWYRQAAGRGLQLLFYSVGIGQISSEVPQNLSASRPQDRQFILSSKKLLLSDSGFYLCAWSGETNTEAFFGQGTRLTVV.

The chain links TRBV7-2 to TRBJ1-5, with TRBD1 matching 8 bases. Trimming cost V 5 bases and J 6 bases; bases outside gene matches: 6. CDR1 is SGHTA, CDR2 FQGNSA, per germline. This CDR3 is built from 14 residues. The CDR3 nucleotides read TGTGCCAGCAGCCCCCGACAGGGGAGTCAGCCCCAGCATTTT. This gives the protein CASSPRQGSQPQHF. Variable domain in full (rest from reference TRBV7-2 and TRBJ1-5): GAGVSQSPSNKVTEKGKDVELRCDPISGHTALYWYRQSLGQGLEFLIYFQGNSAPDKSGLPSDRFSAERTGGSVSTLTIQRTQQEDSAVYLCASSPRQGSQPQHFGDGTRLSIL.

The rearrangement joins TRBV6-1 to TRBJ2-5; 11 bases align to TRBD2. In germline, CDR1 is MNHNS, CDR2 SASEGT. The CDR3 runs 18 residues. V trimming: 0 bases; J trimming: 4 bases; junction bases outside the gene matches: 10. The DNA for the CDR3 is TGTGCCAGCAGTGAAGCAGCTACTAGCGGGAGATTTTTAGAGACCCAGTACTTC. This codes for CASSEAATSGRFLETQYF.

The chain couples TRBV7-2 to TRBJ2-5; TRBD2 matches 11 bases. The CDR3 totals 16 residues. The V gene end was trimmed by 4 bases and the J gene end by 2 bases; junction bases not matched to a gene: 6. Germline CDR1 and CDR2: SGHTA and FQGNSA. The CDR3 reads CASSSASGRRQETQYF. CDR3 nucleotide sequence: TGTGCCAGCAGCTCAGCTAGCGGGAGGCGGCAAGAGACCCAGTACTTC.

J is TRBJ2-1 and V is TRBV11-2; 8 bases agree with TRBD2. With V trimmed by 2 bases and J by 5 bases, 8 bases remained unmatched. Per the germline V gene, CDR1 is SGHAT and CDR2 is FQNNGV. This CDR3 has 16 residues. The CDR3 coding sequence is TGTGCCAGCAGCTTAACAGGGCGGGAGGCCCACAATGAGCAGTTCTTC. This encodes CASSLTGREAHNEQFF.

The J gene is TRBJ2-3, the V gene TRBV10-3, with 14 bases matching TRBD2. With 5 bases clipped from V and 0 bases from J, the junction kept 7 bases outside the gene matches. This CDR3 spans 18 amino acids. Germline V CDR1 and CDR2: ENHRY, SYGVKD. CDR3 nucleotide sequence: TGTGCCATCAGTAGAGGACTAGCGGGAGGCCTAAGCACAGATACGCAGTATTTT. Translating gives CAISRGLAGGLSTDTQYF.

Comment on this clone: A junction end diverges from the germline sequence, so it may reflect a read error. The chain links TRBV27 to TRBJ2-1, with 9 bases that match TRBD2. The length of the CDR3 is 18 residues. Germline V gene lookup returns CDR1 MNHEY and CDR2 SMNVEV (reference sequence). The CDR3 nucleotides read TGTGCCAACAGTTGGGTACGGTTAGCGGGAGTTTCCTACAATGAGCAGTTCTTC. Its protein product is CANSWVRLAGVSYNEQFF.

The V gene is TRBV7-9, the J gene TRBJ2-4; TRBD2 matches 9 bases. CDR1 and CDR2 (germline): SEHNR, FQNEAQ (reference sequence). J lost 3 bases, V lost 5 bases, and 5 bases had no gene match. The CDR3 loop spans 15 amino acids. CDR3 region: CASSPSAGGKNIQYF. In DNA, the CDR3 is TGTGCCAGCAGCCCCTCAGCGGGGGGCAAAAACATTCAGTACTTC.